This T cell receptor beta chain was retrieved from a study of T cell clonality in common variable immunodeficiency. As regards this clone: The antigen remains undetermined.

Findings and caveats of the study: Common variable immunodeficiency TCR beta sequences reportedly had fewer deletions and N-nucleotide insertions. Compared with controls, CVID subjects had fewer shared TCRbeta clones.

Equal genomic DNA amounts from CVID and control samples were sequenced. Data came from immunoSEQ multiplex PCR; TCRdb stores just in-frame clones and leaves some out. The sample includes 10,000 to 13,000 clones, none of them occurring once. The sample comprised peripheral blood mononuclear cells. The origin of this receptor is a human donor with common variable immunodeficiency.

CDR3 DNA (partial): TGTGCCTGGAGTGTACCGGGGGGAAACACAGATACG. Amino acids: CAWSVPGGNTDT. The CDR3 as a whole reads CAWSVPGGNTDTQYF. The chain uses TRBV30 and TRBJ2-3, with 7 bases lining up with TRBD2. Read sequence stops 3 residues before the CDR3 end, and the germline J gene provides the missing end. Trimming cost V 0 bases and J 2 bases; bases outside gene matches: 5. The CDR3 has 15 amino acids. The germline V gene encodes CDR1 GTSNPN and CDR2 SVGIG (reference sequence).